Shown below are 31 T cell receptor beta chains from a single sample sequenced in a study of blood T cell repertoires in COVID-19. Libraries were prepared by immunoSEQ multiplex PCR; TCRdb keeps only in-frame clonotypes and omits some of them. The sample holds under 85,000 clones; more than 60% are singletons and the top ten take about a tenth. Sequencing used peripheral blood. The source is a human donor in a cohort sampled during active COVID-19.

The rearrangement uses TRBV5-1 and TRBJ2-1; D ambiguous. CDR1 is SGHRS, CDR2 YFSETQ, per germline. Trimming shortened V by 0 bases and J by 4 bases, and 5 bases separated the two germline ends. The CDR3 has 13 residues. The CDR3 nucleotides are TGCGCCAGCAGCTTGGGCGCGTACAATGAGCAGTTCTTC. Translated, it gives CASSLGAYNEQFF.

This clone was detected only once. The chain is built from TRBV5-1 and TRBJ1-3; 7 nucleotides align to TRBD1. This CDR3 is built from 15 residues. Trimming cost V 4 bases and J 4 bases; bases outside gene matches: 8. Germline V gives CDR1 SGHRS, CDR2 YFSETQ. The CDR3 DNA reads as TGCGCCAGCAGCAACTCCCGGACAGGCGGAAACACCATATATTTT. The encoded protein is CASSNSRTGGNTIYF.

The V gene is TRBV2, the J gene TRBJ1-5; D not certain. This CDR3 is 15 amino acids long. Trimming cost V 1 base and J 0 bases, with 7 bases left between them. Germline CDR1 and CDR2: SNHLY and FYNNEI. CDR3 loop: CASSEVTVSNQPQHF. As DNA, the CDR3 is TGTGCCAGCAGTGAAGTTACGGTTAGCAATCAGCCCCAGCATTTT.

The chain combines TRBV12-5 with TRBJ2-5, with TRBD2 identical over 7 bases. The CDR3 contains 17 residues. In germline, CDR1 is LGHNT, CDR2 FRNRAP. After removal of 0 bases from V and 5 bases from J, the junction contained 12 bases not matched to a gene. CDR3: CASGLVEVGGSLETQYF. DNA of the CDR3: TGTGCTAGTGGTTTGGTAGAAGTGGGGGGGTCACTGGAGACCCAGTACTTC.

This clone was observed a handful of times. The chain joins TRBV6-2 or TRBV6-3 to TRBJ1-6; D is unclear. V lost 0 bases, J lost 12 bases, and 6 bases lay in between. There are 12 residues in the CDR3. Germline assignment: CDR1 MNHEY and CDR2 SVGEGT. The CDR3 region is CASSYSAKPLHF. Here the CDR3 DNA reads TGTGCCAGCAGTTACTCGGCAAAACCCCTCCACTTT.

In nucleotides, the CDR3 is TGTGCCAGTAGTATTGAGCGGGGGGCCCATTATGAGCAGTTCTTC. Encoded protein: CASSIERGAHYEQFF. V is TRBV19 and J is TRBJ2-1; 9 bases match TRBD2. The CDR3 runs 15 residues. Trimming at V came to 3 bases and at J to 8 bases, leaving 8 bases not matched to a gene. Germline V gene sequence: CDR1 LNHDA, CDR2 SQIVND (reference sequence).

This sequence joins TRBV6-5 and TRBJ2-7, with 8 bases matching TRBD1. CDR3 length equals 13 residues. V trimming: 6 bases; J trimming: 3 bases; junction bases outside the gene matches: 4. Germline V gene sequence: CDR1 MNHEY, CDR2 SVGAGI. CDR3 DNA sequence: TGTGCCAGCAGGCGGACAGGGTTCTACGAGCAGTACTTC. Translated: CASRRTGFYEQYF.

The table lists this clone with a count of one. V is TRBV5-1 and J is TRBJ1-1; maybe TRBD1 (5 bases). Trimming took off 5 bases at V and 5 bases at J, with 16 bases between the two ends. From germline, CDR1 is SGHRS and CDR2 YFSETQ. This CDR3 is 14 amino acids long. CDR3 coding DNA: TGCGCCAGCAGACCGCAAGGGGCCGGGACTGAAGCTTTCTTT. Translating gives CASRPQGAGTEAFF.

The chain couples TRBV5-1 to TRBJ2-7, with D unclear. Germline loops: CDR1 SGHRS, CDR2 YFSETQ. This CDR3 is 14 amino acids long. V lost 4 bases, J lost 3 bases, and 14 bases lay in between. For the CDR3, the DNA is TGCGCCAGCAGCCCAACTACGGCTCGCTACGAGCAGTACTTC. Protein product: CASSPTTARYEQYF.

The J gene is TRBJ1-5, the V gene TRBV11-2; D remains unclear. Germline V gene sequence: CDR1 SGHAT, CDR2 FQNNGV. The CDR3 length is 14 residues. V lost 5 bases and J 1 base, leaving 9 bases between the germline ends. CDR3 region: CASSLLGSNQPQHF. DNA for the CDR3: TGTGCCAGCAGCCTACTAGGAAGCAATCAGCCCCAGCATTTT.

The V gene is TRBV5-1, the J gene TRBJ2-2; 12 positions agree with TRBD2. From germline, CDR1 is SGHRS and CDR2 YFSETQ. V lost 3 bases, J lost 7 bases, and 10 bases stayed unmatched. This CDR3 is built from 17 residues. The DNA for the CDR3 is TGCGCCAGCAGCTCCCTAGCGGGGGGGATCTCTTTCGGGGAGCTGTTTTTT. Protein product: CASSSLAGGISFGELFF.

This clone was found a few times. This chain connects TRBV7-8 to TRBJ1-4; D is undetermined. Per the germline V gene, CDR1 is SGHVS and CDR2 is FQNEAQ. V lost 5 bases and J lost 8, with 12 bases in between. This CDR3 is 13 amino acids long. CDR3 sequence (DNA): TGTGCCAGCAGCCCCGGGCCGGGAGAAAAACTGTTTTTT. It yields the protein CASSPGPGEKLFF.

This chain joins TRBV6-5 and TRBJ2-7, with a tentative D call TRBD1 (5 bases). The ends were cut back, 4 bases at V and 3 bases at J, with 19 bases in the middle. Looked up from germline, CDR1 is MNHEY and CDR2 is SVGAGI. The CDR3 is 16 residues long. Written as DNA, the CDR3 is TGTGCCAGCAGTTTCCTCAACAGGAAATTGTACTACGAGCAGTACTTC. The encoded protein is CASSFLNRKLYYEQYF.

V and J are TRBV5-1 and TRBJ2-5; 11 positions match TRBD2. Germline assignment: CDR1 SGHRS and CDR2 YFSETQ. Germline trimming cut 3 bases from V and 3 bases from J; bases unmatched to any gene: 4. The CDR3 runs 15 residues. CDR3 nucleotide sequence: TGCGCCAGCAGCTCCCTAGCGGGGGGTAAAGAGACCCAGTACTTC. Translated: CASSSLAGGKETQYF. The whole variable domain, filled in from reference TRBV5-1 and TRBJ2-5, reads KAGVTQTPRYLIKTRGQQVTLSCSPISGHRSVSWYQQTPGQGLQFLFEYFSETQRNKGNFPGRFSGRQFSNSRSEMNVSTLELGDSALYLCASSSLAGGKETQYFGPGTRLLVL.

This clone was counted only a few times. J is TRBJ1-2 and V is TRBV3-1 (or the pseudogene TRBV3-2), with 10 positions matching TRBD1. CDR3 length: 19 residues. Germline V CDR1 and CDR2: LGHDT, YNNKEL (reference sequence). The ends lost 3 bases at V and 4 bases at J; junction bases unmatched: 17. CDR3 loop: CASSHTTGTGAPGLYGYTF. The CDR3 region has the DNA TGTGCCAGCAGCCACACCACCGGGACAGGGGCTCCAGGTCTCTATGGCTACACCTTC.

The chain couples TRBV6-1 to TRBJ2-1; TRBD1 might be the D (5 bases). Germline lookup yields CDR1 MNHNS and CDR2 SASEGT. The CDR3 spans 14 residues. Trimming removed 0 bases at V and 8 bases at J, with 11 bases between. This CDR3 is CASSEALGAHEQFF. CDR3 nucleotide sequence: TGTGCCAGCAGTGAAGCGCTAGGGGCCCATGAGCAGTTCTTC.

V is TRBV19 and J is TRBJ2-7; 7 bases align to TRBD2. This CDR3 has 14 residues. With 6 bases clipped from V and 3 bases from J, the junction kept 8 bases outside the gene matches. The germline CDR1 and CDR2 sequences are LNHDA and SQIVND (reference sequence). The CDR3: CASSSGGGYYEQYF. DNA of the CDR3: TGTGCCAGTAGCTCCGGCGGGGGATACTACGAGCAGTACTTC. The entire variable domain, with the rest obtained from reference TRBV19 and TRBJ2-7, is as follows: DGGITQSPKYLFRKEGQNVTLSCEQNLNHDAMYWYRQDPGQGLRLIYYSQIVNDFQKGDIAEGYSVSREKKESFPLTVTSAQKNPTAFYLCASSSGGGYYEQYFGPGTRLTVT.

The CDR3 reads CASSLGGGAYGYTF. CDR3 nucleotides: TGTGCCAGCAGCTTAGGGGGGGGCGCCTATGGCTACACCTTC. The rearrangement uses TRBV7-8 and TRBJ1-2; tentative D call: TRBD1 (6 bases). The CDR3 runs to 14 residues. Germline CDR1 is SGHVS and CDR2 is FQNEAQ. V lost 1 base and J lost 4, with 10 bases in between.

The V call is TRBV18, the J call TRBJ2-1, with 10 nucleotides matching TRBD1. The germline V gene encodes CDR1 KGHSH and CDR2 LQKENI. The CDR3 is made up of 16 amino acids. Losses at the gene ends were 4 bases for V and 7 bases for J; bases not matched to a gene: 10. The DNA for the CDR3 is TGTGCCAGCTCACGGTCCGGGACAGGGGTCTTAAATGAGCAGTTCTTC. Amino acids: CASSRSGTGVLNEQFF.

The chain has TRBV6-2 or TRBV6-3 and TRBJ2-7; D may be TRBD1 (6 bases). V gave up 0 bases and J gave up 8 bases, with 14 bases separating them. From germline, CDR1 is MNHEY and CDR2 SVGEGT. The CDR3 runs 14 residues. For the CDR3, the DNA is TGTGCCAGCAGTTACTCGAGGTTGGGGGCCCAGCAGTACTTC. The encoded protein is CASSYSRLGAQQYF.

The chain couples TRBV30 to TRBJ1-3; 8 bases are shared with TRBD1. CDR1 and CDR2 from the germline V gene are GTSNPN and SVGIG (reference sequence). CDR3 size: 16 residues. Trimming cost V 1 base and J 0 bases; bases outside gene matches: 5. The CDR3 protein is CAWSGRDRSSGNTIYF. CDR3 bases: TGTGCCTGGAGTGGGAGGGACAGGAGCTCTGGAAACACCATATATTTT.

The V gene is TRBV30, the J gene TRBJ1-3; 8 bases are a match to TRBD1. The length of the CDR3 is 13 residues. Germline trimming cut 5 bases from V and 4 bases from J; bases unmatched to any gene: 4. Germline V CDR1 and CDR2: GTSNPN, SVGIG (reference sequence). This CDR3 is CAWRTGSGNTIYF. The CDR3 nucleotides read TGTGCCTGGCGGACAGGGAGCGGAAACACCATATATTTT.

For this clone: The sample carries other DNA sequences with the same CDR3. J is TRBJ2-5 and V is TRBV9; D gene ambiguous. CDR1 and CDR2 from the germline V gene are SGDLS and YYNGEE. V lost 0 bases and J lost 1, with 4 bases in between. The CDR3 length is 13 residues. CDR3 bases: TGTGCCAGCAGCGTAGCCGGCCAAGAGACCCAGTACTTC. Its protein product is CASSVAGQETQYF.

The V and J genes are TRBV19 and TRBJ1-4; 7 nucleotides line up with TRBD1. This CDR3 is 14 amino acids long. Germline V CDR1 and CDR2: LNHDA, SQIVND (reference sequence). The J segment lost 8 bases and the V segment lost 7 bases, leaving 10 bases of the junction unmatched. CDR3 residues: CASTLGDSGEKLFF. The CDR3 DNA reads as TGTGCCAGTACCCTAGGGGACAGCGGGGAAAAACTGTTTTTT.

Here the CDR3 reads CASSTWSPGEKLFF. CDR3 bases: TGTGCCAGTAGTACATGGAGCCCTGGAGAAAAACTGTTTTTT. The V call is TRBV19, the J call TRBJ1-4; D not certain. CDR3 length: 14 residues. Per the germline V gene, CDR1 is LNHDA and CDR2 is SQIVND (reference sequence). V lost 4 bases and J lost 8, with 14 bases in between.

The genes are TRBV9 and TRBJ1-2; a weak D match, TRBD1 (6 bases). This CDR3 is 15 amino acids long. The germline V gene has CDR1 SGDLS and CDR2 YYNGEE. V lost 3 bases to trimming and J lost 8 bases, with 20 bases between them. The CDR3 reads CASSGRGAGGVGYTF. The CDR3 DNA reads TGTGCCAGCAGCGGACGGGGGGCCGGAGGGGTAGGCTACACCTTC.

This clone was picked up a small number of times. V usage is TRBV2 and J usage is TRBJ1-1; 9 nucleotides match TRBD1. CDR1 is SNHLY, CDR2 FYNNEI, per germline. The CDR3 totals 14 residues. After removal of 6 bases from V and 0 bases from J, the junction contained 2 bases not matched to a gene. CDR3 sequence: CASRNRGLNTEAFF. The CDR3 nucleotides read TGTGCCAGCAGGAACAGGGGGCTGAACACTGAAGCTTTCTTT. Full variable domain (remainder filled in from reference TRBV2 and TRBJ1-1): EPEVTQTPSHQVTQMGQEVILRCVPISNHLYFYWYRQILGQKVEFLVSFYNNEISEKSEIFDDQFSVERPDGSNFTLKIRSTKLEDSAMYFCASRNRGLNTEAFFGQGTRLTVV.

The CDR3 here is CASSLVSSPDTQYF. The DNA of the CDR3 is TGTGCCAGCAGCTTAGTTAGTTCGCCAGATACGCAGTATTTT. The J gene is TRBJ2-3, the V gene TRBV7-2; D not resolved. This CDR3 contains 14 residues. V gave up 1 base and J gave up 4 bases, with 9 bases separating them. Germline V CDR1 and CDR2: SGHTA, FQGNSA.

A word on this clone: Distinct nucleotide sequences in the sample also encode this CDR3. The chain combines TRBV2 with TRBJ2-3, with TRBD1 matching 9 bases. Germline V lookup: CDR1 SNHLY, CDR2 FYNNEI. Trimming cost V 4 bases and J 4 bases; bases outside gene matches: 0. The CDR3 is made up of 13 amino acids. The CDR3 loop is CASSGQGADTQYF. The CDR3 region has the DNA TGTGCCAGCAGTGGACAGGGGGCAGATACGCAGTATTTT.

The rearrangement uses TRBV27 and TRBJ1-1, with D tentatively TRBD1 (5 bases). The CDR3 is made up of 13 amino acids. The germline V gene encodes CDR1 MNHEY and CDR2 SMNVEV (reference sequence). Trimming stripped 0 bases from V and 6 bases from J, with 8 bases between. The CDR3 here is CASSLSGDAEAFF. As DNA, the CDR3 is TGTGCCAGCAGTTTATCAGGGGATGCTGAAGCTTTCTTT.

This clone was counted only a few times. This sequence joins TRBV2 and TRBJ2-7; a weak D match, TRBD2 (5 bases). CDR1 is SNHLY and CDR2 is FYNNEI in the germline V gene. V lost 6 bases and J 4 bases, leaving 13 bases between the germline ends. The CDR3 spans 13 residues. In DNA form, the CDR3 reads TGTGCCAGCAGCCGGGATACTAGGTACGAGCAGTACTTC. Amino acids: CASSRDTRYEQYF.